This entry features one T cell receptor (beta chain) sequence. This clone showed up just once. Its antigen specificity is not known. Per-base quality was not reported, and no clone a single base away is much larger than it. The cohort was made up of hundreds of healthy bone marrow donors. Cohort members were all nominally healthy when sampled, although unrecorded immune exposures were likely present. The donor was CMV seronegative and belonged to the group of under 400 seronegative cohort members. A peripheral blood sample was collected from each donor, and TCR beta sequencing was performed on peripheral blood mononuclear cells. The Qiagen DNeasy Blood Extraction Kit was used to extract genomic DNA from the blood cell samples. This sample stems from a study of cytomegalovirus exposure and HLA in healthy donors (dated by TCRdb to 2016 to 2017). Study-wide context: An earlier analysis of some 500 of the donors reported 250 to 350 Gb of sequence data and roughly 100 million unique TCR beta sequences from 150 million to 200 million T cells. An early release that covered roughly 600 HLA-typed donors contained about 300 gigabases of sequencing data and some 87 million unique TCR sequences. Of the roughly 400 genotyped donors, around 81% fell in the genetic ancestry cluster associated with self-reported Caucasian donors. The study aimed to test whether cataloging public T cell receptors could reveal signatures of past pathogen exposure. Using immunosequencing, the study profiled T cell repertoires from about 650 subjects and related those repertoires to cytomegalovirus serostatus. Besides the first cohort of about 730 subjects, a separate validation cohort made up of some 110 different subjects was used. To predict cytomegalovirus infection status, the study brought together high-throughput TCR immunosequencing, statistical association of individual TCRs with disease status, and machine learning. A later analysis re-analyzed previously published TCR beta repertoires from several hundred donors and added high-resolution HLA genotyping to study TCR occurrence patterns. The later analysis used no new phenotypic data to find candidate immune exposures, relying instead on TCR beta sequences and their occurrence across donors. An earlier analysis of some 600 of the donors applied high-throughput TCR beta sequencing to assess whether each TCR beta V gene segment acted as functional or pseudogenic. Donor age, sex, ethnicity and CMV serostatus were compiled together with the repertoire data. A later genetic analysis used genome-wide SNP genotypes for about 65% of the 666 donors, treating that subset as a discovery cohort. All discovery cohort repertoires had been generated on a single sequencing platform. Class I and class II HLA loci were covered by the typing at four-digit resolution. Typing coverage differed by locus: A, B, C, DRB1 and DQB1 were typed in about 629-640 donors, DQA1 in 522, DPA1 in over 600, and DPB1 in 472. Several DR-DQ haplotypes were treated as single units for association and clustering because of strong linkage in the cohort. Among some 410 genotyped donors of the cohort, an average of roughly 230,000 unique TCR beta nucleotide sequences was sequenced per donor, of which 15% to 20% were non-productive. Findings and caveats that apply to the study as a whole: In a later analysis, HLA-associated TCR beta chains were found to be more clonally expanded and to have lower generation probabilities than equally common non-associated chains. In both the original and validation cohorts, the classifier was reported to diagnose cytomegalovirus status with high specificity and sensitivity. In a later analysis, several top co-occurrence clusters were reported to appear linked to parvovirus B19, influenza, CMV and Epstein-Barr virus. Compared with the 666-donor mean, donors in an Asian-associated ancestry cluster had fewer N-insertions in productive TCRs, according to a later genetic analysis. CMV serostatus was the only immune exposure information available for the cohort. Because the 87-base-pair reads could not distinguish some IMGT-functional V segments, including TRBV6-2 and TRBV6-3, those segments were excluded. According to the authors, the approach could potentially be generalized to other disease states and immunological phenotypes. In a later analysis, TCR association rates were found to vary across HLA loci, with the most associated TCRs seen for DRB1 alleles and the fewest for HLA-C alleles. In an earlier analysis of 587 of the donors, most TCR beta V segments were observed in productive rearrangements about 90% or about 30% of the time, broadly matching IMGT annotations. When HLA alleles, especially DR and DQ, strongly co-occurred, TCR associations were difficult to assign to individual alleles. A further reported finding was that TCR beta sequences accurately predicted the HLA-A and HLA-B alleles for most subjects in the first cohort. Correlated functional status among segregating V segments might reflect linkage disequilibrium, but an unknown experimental factor could not be ruled out. The sequencing pipeline was judged likely to have produced a cluster of highly shared sequence variants as a technical artifact. Because HLA typing was missing for some donors at each locus, association tests included only the typed subset. This cohort had only TCR beta chains sequenced, and the lack of alpha or paired-chain data limited which features could be detected. In vitro tests confirmed that a few of the cytomegalovirus-associated TCR beta chains recognize cytomegalovirus antigens. The earlier analysis of some 560 of the donors excluded some 16 rarely observed V segments, including chromosome 9 orphons, because counts were too low. According to a later analysis, most CMV-associated TCR beta chains appeared to be HLA-restricted, and the HLA associations seemed to be driven largely by CMV exposure. A later genetic analysis associated a missense DCLRE1C variant with V-gene and J-gene trimming of TCR beta chains, and an independent cohort replicated the association. In a later analysis, 16,951 TCR beta sequences were associated with specific HLA alleles at a false discovery rate of 0.05. While some public TCRs were present in many individuals, most TCR sequences turned up only very rarely across donors. The presence/absence analyses assumed that sequencing depth was roughly uniform across donors, and that assumption may not be true. The study listed 164 TCR beta chains as associated with cytomegalovirus.

V is cut by 6 bases and J by 7 bases, and the space between the germline ends is 10 bases. From a lookup of the germline V gene (reference sequence), CDR1 and CDR2 are LNHDA and SQIVND. The CDR3 runs 13 amino acids, cysteine and phenylalanine included. The sequence is cut down to CDR3 DNA, 39 bases in frame from base 1. Libraries came from the immunoSEQ multiplex PCR assay. A mixture of 60 forward primers for TCR Vbeta segments and 13 reverse primers for TCR Jbeta segments was used in the multiplex PCR. The CDR3 region of rearranged TCR beta genes was amplified from genomic DNA with a multiplex PCR assay. The amplified TCR beta libraries were sequenced on the Illumina HiSeq System as 87-base-pair reads. The paper's processing steps were these. A later analysis tallied approximately 87 million unique TCR beta chains across the 640 or so repertoires, and 10 million to 11 million of those chains were shared by two or more donors. A nearest-neighbor algorithm error-corrected the raw reads and collapsed the reads into unique sequences, merging closely related sequences to remove PCR and sequencing errors. Alignment of CDR3 sequences to IMGT reference sequences was used to assign V, D and J gene segments. For a sequence to be retained, a match of at least six nucleotides was required to both a V gene segment and a J gene segment. A rearrangement was called productive if the CDR3 had no stop codons and remained in frame with V and J, and every other rearrangement was called non-productive. Following IMGT convention, CDR3 was defined as the stretch from the second conserved V-encoded cysteine up to the conserved J-encoded phenylalanine. In an earlier analysis of 500 to 650 of the donors, sequences lacking an unambiguous match to a single V gene segment were excluded. An earlier analysis of around 600 of the donors classified V segments as functional when productive rearrangements were above 56.7% and as segregating when the standard deviation between donors was above 5%. A statistical classification framework was built to diagnose cytomegalovirus status from the catalog of TCR beta chain sequences. In a later analysis, V and J genes were assigned by comparing TCR nucleotide sequences against IMGT/GENE-DB human TR gene sequences. A later analysis assigned CDR3 sequences and most-parsimonious VDJ recombination scenarios with the TCRdist pipeline. In a later analysis, each TCR beta chain was defined by its CDR3 amino acid sequence together with its V-gene family, and reads lacking a unique V-gene family were excluded. As a way to deal with suspected cross-contamination and a sequencing artifact, a later analysis dropped roughly 600 nucleotide sequences that were highly shared and had low generation probability. A later analysis calculated a clonal expansion index for each public chain from normalized within-repertoire ranks of inferred template counts. In a later analysis, generation probabilities were computed with a VDJ recombination model fitted to out-of-frame rearrangements, and the resulting probabilities were checked against IGoR. In a later analysis, hypergeometric tests were used to score TCR-TCR, TCR-HLA and TCR-CMV co-occurrence, with a repertoire-size bias correction applied to TCR pairs. A later analysis estimated false discovery rates by permuting HLA or CMV assignments 20 times. In a later analysis, co-occurring TCRs were grouped using DBSCAN, and TCRdist sequence similarity was added for clustering within HLA-allele-positive subsets. Co-occurrence clustering excluded repertoires with fewer than 30,000 or more than 120,000 public chains, plus five with anomalous nucleotide sharing. TCRdb re-hosts the immuneACCESS table, in-frame sequences only. Its copies lack some clones; in the studies checked, an unresolved V gene accounts for under half of them, and the cause for the rest is not known. V, J and clone size derive from that table, while D and trimming were established from the DNA sequence. Across this sample there are tens of thousands of clones, with about 66% seen only once. About 2% of the sample lies in the top ten.

The origin of this receptor is a man aged 30 to 45 in good health and CMV-seronegative. Recombination connected TRBV19 to TRBJ1-6; the best D guess is TRBD1, with 5 bases matching. The sample consisted of PBMCs. Here the CDR3 is given as CASSAGPNSPLHF. The DNA sequence follows: TGTGCCAGTAGCGCAGGGCCCAATTCACCCCTCCACTTT.